The 10 T cell receptor beta chains given below trace back to one sample, sequenced in a study of shared clonotypes between healthy human individuals. Here immunoSEQ multiplex PCR was the method, and the copy in TCRdb shows in-frame clones only, minus some. The repertoire holds about 550,000 clones, with less than 97% as singletons. CD45RO-negative cells were positively selected for CCR7, leaving out terminally differentiated effector memory CD45RA+ cells. The sequenced sample was naive CD8+ T cells sorted from blood. These receptors were collected from a woman younger than 45 in good health.

CDR3 residues: CASSPGQGHNNEQFF. Written as DNA, the CDR3 is TGTGCCAGCTCACCTGGACAGGGACATAACAATGAGCAGTTCTTC. The V and J genes are TRBV18 and TRBJ2-1; 8 bases fit TRBD1. V was pared by 3 bases and J by 5 bases, with 6 bases of the junction left unmatched. This CDR3 region has 15 residues. Germline V gives CDR1 KGHSH, CDR2 LQKENI.

The J gene is TRBJ1-2, the V gene TRBV15; 7 bases map to TRBD1. J was trimmed by 4 bases and V by 0 bases; bases with no gene match: 17. The CDR3 spans 19 residues. The germline V gene encodes CDR1 LNHNV and CDR2 YYDKDF (reference sequence). CDR3 sequence reads: CATSREWRSDRSQFYGYTF. The CDR3 region has the DNA TGTGCCACCAGCAGAGAATGGAGATCGGACAGGTCCCAGTTCTATGGCTACACCTTC.

CDR3 amino acids: CASSDSGGTHTEAFF. CDR3 in DNA: TGTGCCAGCAGTGACTCTGGGGGGACACACACTGAAGCTTTCTTT. The rearrangement uses TRBV25-1 and TRBJ1-1, with D possibly matching TRBD1 (6 bases). V dropped 3 bases and J dropped 3 bases, with 14 bases sitting between them. Germline V lookup: CDR1 MGHDK, CDR2 SYGVNS. CDR3 length: 15 amino acids.

V and J are TRBV7-9 and TRBJ2-7; TRBD1 might be the D (6 bases). CDR1 is SEHNR, CDR2 FQNEAQ, per germline (reference sequence). V gave up 5 bases and J gave up 2 bases, with 13 bases separating them. The CDR3 length is 14 residues. The CDR3, as DNA: TGTGCCAGCAGCCACCCGGACAGAACCTACGAGCAGTACTTC. Residues: CASSHPDRTYEQYF.

The V call is TRBV5-4, the J call TRBJ2-7; 7 bases agree with TRBD1. Germline CDR1 is SGHNT and CDR2 is YYREEE (reference sequence). The CDR3 is made up of 14 amino acids. V lost 4 bases to trimming and J lost 4 bases; unmatched junction nucleotides: 8. The CDR3 bases are TGTGCCAGCAGCACCCGGGACAGCGCTTACGAGCAGTACTTC. This codes for CASSTRDSAYEQYF.

This chain links TRBV5-4 with TRBJ2-5; no reliable D call. The CDR3 sequence is 14 residues long. Germline V gene data show CDR1 as SGHNT and CDR2 as YYREEE (reference sequence). V gave up 4 bases and J gave up 4 bases, with 14 bases separating them. The CDR3 DNA sequence: TGTGCCAGCAGCAGGGTCCCCGGGCCAGAGACCCAGTACTTC. Translated: CASSRVPGPETQYF. The entire variable domain, with the rest obtained from reference TRBV5-4 and TRBJ2-5, is as follows: ETGVTQSPTHLIKTRGQQVTLRCSSQSGHNTVSWYQQALGQGPQFIFQYYREEENGRGNFPPRFSGLQFPNYSSELNVNALELDDSALYLCASSRVPGPETQYFGPGTRLLVL.

This clone was seen a single time. This sequence joins TRBV6-8 and TRBJ1-1; the match to TRBD1 covers 7 bases. The CDR3 is 14 residues long. V trimming: 7 bases; J trimming: 1 base; junction bases outside the gene matches: 6. Germline V gives CDR1 MNHGY, CDR2 SAAAGT. CDR3 sequence: CASNRQGTNTEAFF. The CDR3 DNA reads as TGTGCCAGCAACCGACAGGGTACGAACACTGAAGCTTTCTTT.

This clone was observed a handful of times. This chain joins TRBV29-1 and TRBJ1-1; D gene ambiguous. V gave up 5 bases and J gave up 7 bases, with 2 bases separating them. The CDR3 length is 8 residues. CDR1 is SQVTM, CDR2 ANQGSEA, per germline. The CDR3 DNA reads as TGCAGCGTTAGTGAAGCTTTCTTT. Protein: CSVSEAFF.

The gene calls are TRBV11-3 and TRBJ2-2; D remains ambiguous. Trimming removed 0 bases from V and 7 bases from J, with 6 bases in between. Germline lookup yields CDR1 SGHNT and CDR2 YENEEA. This CDR3 spans 13 amino acids. The CDR3 nucleotides read TGTGCCAGCAGCTTAGATCTTGTCGGGGAGCTGTTTTTT. This gives the protein CASSLDLVGELFF.

This clone came up once. This chain uses TRBV27 with TRBJ2-2; D is perhaps TRBD1 (6 bases). V shed 3 bases and J shed 3 bases, with 14 bases lying between them. This CDR3 contains 16 residues. Per the germline V gene, CDR1 is MNHEY and CDR2 is SMNVEV (reference sequence). The CDR3 sequence is CASSFFQGLDTGELFF. The CDR3 DNA follows: TGTGCCAGCAGTTTTTTCCAGGGGCTGGACACCGGGGAGCTGTTTTTT.